This T cell receptor beta chain stems from a study of T cell repertoires in cytomegalovirus infection. Overall study context: Public TCR beta signatures provided an indication of both CMV infection and a matching HLA type. Findings and caveats of the study: Dominating the ex vivo response were TCR beta clonotypes that were CMV-specific and HLA-C-restricted.

Via MiXCR, TCRdb re-called the reads, giving one row per CDR3 protein. The data show some 900,000 distinct CDR3 sequences, about 31% seen once. This clonotype has a count of ten or more. Antigen unknown. This TCR came from a human donor in good health (CMV status not recorded). Some clones in this sample may be carry-over from other donors' samples. This specimen was cultured CD8+ T cells from PBMCs, taken from culture after CMV antigen stimulation.

CDR3 region: CASSPGTPYEQYF. The CDR3 bases are TGTGCCAGCAGCCCAGGGACCCCCTACGAGCAGTACTTC. The chain carries TRBV7-9 and TRBJ2-7; D may be TRBD1 or TRBD2 (5 bases each). CDR1 and CDR2 (germline): SEHNR, FQNEAQ (reference sequence). This CDR3 contains 13 residues. V lost 5 bases to trimming and J lost 2 bases, with 10 bases between them.